This TCR beta chain was retrieved from a study of PD-L1 blockade in urothelial cancer. Study summary: Intravenous atezolizumab, 1,200 mg every 3 weeks, was begun by patients around 2014. Researchers looked at the blood 3 weeks (second dose) and 6 weeks after treatment began. When blood samples were assessed, the median T cell count was some 150,000.

Time point described: pretreatment peripheral blood. Patient sample counts ranged from 1 to 8, pretreatment and on-treatment. Germline V gives CDR1 SGHTS, CDR2 YDEGEE. V was cut by 6 bases and J by 3 bases, with 12 bases left in between. The CDR3 extends over 13 amino acids. Here immunoSEQ multiplex PCR was the method, and the copy in TCRdb shows in-frame clones only, minus some. The table lists 50,000 to 70,000 clones, 80% to 90% of them singletons, with roughly 1.5% in the top ten. This receptor was obtained from a man between 65 and 85 years old with urothelial cancer. The chain combines TRBV5-8 with TRBJ1-1; TRBD1 is a possible D gene (5 bases). The sample in question was PBMCs, obtained around atezolizumab (anti-PD-L1) treatment. Written as DNA, the CDR3 is TGTGCCAGCAACGTCCGGGGGGACACTGAAGCTTTCTTT. Translation gives CASNVRGDTEAFF.